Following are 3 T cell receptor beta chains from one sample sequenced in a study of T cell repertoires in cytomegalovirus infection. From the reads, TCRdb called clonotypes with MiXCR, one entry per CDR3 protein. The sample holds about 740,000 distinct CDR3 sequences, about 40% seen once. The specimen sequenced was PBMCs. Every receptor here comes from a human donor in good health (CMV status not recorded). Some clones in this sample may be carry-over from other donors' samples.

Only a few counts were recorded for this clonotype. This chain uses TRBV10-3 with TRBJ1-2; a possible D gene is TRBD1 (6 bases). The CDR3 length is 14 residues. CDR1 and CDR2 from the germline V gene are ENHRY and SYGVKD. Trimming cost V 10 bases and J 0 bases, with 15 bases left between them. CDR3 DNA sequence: TGTGCCACCCGGCGGACAGAGACTAACTATGGCTACACCTTC. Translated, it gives CATRRTETNYGYTF.

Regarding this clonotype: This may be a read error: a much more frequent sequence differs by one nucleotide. CDR3 sequence: CARSLSPLSGTGYGYTF. The DNA of the CDR3 is TGTGCCAGAAGCTTAAGTCCCCTCTCCGGGACGGGCTATGGCTACACCTTC. The chain carries TRBV7-8 and TRBJ1-2; perhaps TRBD1 as D (5 bases). Looked up from germline, CDR1 is SGHVS and CDR2 is FQNEAQ. The CDR3 totals 17 residues.

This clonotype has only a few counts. Written as DNA, the CDR3 is TGTGCCAGCAGCCGCTCTAGGTCCGGGGAGCTGTTTTTT. Amino acids: CASSRSRSGELFF. V is TRBV7-9 and J is TRBJ2-2; D remains ambiguous. The germline V and J ends were trimmed by 5 bases and 6 bases, with 10 bases remaining between them. The length of the CDR3 is 13 residues. The V gene's germline CDR1 is SEHNR and CDR2 FQNEAQ (reference sequence).